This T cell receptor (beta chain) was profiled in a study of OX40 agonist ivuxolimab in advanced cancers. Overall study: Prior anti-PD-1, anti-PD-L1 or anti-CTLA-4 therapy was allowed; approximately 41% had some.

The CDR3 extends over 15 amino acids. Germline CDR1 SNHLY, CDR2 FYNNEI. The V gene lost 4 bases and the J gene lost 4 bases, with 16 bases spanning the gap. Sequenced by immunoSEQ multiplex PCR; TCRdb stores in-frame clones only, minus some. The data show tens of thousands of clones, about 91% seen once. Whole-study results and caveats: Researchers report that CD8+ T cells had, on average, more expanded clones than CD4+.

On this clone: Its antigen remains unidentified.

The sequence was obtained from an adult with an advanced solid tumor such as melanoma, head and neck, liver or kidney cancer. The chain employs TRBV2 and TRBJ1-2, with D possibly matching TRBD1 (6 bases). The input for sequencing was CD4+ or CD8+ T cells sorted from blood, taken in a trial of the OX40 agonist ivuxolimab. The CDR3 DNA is TGTGCCAGCAGTGCCCGGACAGTCCCTAGCTATGGCTACACCTTC. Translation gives CASSARTVPSYGYTF. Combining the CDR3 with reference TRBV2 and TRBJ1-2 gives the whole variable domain EPEVTQTPSHQVTQMGQEVILRCVPISNHLYFYWYRQILGQKVEFLVSFYNNEISEKSEIFDDQFSVERPDGSNFTLKIRSTKLEDSAMYFCASSARTVPSYGYTFGSGTRLTVV.